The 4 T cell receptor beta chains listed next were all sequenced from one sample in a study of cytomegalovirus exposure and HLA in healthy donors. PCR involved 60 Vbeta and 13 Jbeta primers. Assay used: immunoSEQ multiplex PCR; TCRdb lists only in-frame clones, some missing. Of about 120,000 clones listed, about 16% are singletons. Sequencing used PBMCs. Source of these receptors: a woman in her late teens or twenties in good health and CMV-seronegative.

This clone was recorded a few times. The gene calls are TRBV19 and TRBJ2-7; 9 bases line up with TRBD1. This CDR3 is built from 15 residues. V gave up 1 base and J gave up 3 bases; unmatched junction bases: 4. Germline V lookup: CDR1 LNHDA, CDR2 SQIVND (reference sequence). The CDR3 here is CASSIGATGGYEQYF. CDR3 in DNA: TGTGCCAGTAGTATAGGAGCGACAGGGGGCTACGAGCAGTACTTC.

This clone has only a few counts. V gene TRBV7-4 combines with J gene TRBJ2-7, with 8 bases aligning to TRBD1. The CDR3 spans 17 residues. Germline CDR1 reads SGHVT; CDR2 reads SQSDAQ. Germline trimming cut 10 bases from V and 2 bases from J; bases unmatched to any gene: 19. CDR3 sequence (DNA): TGTGCCAACCAACCCAGGGGGCTCCTCCCCCCTCCCTACGAGCAGTACTTC. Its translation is CANQPRGLLPPPYEQYF.

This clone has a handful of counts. The CDR3 DNA is TGTGCCAGCAGCTTGGGGAGGGGAAGGACCGGGGAGCTGTTTTTT. Protein sequence: CASSLGRGRTGELFF. This rearrangement joins TRBV5-4 to TRBJ2-2; D perhaps matches TRBD2 (6 bases). This CDR3 has 15 amino acids. Germline CDR1 SGHNT, CDR2 YYREEE (reference sequence). Between the trimmed V and J ends, which lost 0 bases and 5 bases, there was a span of 11 bases.

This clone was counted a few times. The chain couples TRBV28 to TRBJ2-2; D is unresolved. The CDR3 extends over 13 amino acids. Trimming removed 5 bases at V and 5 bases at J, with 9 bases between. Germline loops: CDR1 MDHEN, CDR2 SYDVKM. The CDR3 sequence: CASSPVLTGELFF. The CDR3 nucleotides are TGTGCCAGCAGTCCCGTGTTGACCGGGGAGCTGTTTTTT.